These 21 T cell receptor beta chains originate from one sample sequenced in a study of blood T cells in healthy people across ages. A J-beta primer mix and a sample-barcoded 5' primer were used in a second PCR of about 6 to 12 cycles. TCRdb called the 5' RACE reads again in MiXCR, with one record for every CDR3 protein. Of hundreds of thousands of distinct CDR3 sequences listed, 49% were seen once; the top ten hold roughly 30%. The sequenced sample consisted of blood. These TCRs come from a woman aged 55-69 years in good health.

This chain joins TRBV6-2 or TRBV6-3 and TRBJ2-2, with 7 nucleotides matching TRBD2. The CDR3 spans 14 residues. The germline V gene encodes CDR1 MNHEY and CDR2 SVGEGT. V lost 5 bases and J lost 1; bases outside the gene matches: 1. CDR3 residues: CASSLAENTGELFF. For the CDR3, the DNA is TGTGCCAGCAGTCTAGCGGAGAACACCGGGGAGCTGTTTTTT.

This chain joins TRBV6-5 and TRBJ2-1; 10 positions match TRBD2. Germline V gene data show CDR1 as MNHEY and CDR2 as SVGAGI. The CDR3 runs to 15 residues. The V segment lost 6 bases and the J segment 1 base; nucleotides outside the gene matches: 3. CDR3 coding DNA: TGTGCCAGCAGGGCTAGCGGGAGTTCCTACAATGAGCAGTTCTTC. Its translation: CASRASGSSYNEQFF.

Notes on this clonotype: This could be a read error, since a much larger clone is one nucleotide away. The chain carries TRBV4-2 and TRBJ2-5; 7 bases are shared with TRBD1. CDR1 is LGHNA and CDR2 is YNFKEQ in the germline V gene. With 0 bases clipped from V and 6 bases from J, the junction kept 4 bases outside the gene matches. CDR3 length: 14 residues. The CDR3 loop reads CASSQETGLKTQYF. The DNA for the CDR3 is TGTGCCAGCAGCCAAGAGACAGGGTTAAAGACCCAGTACTTC.

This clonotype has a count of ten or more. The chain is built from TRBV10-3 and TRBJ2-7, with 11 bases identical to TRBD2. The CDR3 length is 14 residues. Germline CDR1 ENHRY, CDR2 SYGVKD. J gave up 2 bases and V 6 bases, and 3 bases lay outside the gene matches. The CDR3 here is CAIRGTSGTYEQYF. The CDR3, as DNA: TGTGCCATCAGGGGGACTAGCGGCACCTACGAGCAGTACTTC.

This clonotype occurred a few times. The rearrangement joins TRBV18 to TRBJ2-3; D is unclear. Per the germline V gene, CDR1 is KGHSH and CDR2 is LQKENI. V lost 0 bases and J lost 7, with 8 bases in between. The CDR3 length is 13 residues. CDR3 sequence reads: CASSPPSTNTQYF. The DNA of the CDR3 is TGTGCCAGCTCACCACCCTCTACTAATACGCAGTATTTT.

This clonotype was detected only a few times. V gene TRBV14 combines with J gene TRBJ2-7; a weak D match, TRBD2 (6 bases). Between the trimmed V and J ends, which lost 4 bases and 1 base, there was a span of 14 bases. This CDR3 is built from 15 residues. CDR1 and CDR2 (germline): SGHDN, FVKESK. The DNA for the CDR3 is TGTGCCAGCAGCCGCCTTGGGGGGACTTCCTACGAGCAGTACTTC. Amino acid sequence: CASSRLGGTSYEQYF.

CDR3 bases: TGTGCCAGCAGCGTAGTCGGTAGGGAACAAGTGGATGGCTACACCTTC. Translation gives CASSVVGREQVDGYTF. This sequence joins TRBV9 and TRBJ1-2; D not resolved. Germline lookup yields CDR1 SGDLS and CDR2 YYNGEE. V lost 0 bases and J 6 bases, leaving 18 bases between the germline ends. The CDR3 sequence is 16 residues long.

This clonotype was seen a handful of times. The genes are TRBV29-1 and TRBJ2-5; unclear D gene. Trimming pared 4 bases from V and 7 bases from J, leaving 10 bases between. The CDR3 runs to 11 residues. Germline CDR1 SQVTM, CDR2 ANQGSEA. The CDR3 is CSVGQDRTQYF. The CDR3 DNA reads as TGCAGCGTTGGGCAGGATCGGACCCAGTACTTC.

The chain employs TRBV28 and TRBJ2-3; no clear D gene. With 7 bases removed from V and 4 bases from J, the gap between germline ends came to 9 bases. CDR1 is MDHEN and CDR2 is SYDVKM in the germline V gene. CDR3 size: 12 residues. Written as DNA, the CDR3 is TGTGCCAGCACCACCAAACCAGATACGCAGTATTTT. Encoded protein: CASTTKPDTQYF. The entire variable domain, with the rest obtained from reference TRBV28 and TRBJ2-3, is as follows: DVKVTQSSRYLVKRTGEKVFLECVQDMDHENMFWYRQDPGLGLRLIYFSYDVKMKEKGDIPEGYSVSREKKERFSLILESASTNQTSMYLCASTTKPDTQYFGPGTRLTVL.

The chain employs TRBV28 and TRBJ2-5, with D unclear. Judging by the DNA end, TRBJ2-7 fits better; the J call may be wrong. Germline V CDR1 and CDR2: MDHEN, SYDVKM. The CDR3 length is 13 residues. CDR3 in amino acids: CASRLLGRGEQYF. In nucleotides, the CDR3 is TGTGCCAGCAGGTTACTCGGTCGTGGCGAGCAGTACTTC.

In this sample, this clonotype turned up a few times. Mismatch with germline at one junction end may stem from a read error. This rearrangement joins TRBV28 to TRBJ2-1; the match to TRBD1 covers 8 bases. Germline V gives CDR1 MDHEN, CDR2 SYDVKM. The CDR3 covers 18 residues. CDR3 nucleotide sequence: TGCGCCAGCGGACGGGACAGGCCCCGGTTCAGCTCCTACAATGAGCAGTTCTTC. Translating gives CASGRDRPRFSSYNEQFF.

The CDR3 coding sequence is TGTGCCAGCACCGGCGGGACTAGCGGGAGTAATGAGCAGTTCTTC. Translated: CASTGGTSGSNEQFF. The V call is TRBV6-5, the J call TRBJ2-1; 14 nucleotides agree with TRBD2. Germline CDR1 reads MNHEY; CDR2 reads SVGAGI. The CDR3 totals 15 residues. V lost 7 bases, J lost 7 bases, and 6 bases stayed unmatched.

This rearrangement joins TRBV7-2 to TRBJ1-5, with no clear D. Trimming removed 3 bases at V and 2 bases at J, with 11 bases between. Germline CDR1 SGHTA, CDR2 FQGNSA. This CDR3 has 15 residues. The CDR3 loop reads CASSLAQWGNQPQHF. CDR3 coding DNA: TGTGCCAGCAGCTTGGCCCAATGGGGCAATCAGCCCCAGCATTTT.

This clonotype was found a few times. The CDR3 DNA follows: TGCAGCGTTGAAGGCTCTAGCGGGAGCCGTAATGAGCAGTTCTTC. Its translation: CSVEGSSGSRNEQFF. V usage is TRBV29-1 and J usage is TRBJ2-1; 10 bases line up with TRBD2. Germline V gives CDR1 SQVTM, CDR2 ANQGSEA. This CDR3 comprises 15 residues. Trimming at V came to 1 base and at J to 7 bases, leaving 7 bases not matched to a gene.

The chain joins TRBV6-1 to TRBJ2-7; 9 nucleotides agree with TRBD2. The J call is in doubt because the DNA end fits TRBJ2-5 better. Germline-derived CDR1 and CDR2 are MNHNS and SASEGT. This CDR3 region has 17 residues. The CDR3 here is CASSSDSGRNHGETQYF. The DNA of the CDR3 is TGTGCCAGCAGCTCAGATAGCGGGAGAAACCATGGGGAGACCCAGTACTTC.

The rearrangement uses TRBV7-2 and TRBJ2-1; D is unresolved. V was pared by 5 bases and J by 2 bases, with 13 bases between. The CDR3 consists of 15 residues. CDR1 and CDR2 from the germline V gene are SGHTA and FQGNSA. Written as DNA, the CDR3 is TGTGCCAGCAGCCCCGCTAGAAATCCCTACAATGAGCAGTTCTTC. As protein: CASSPARNPYNEQFF.

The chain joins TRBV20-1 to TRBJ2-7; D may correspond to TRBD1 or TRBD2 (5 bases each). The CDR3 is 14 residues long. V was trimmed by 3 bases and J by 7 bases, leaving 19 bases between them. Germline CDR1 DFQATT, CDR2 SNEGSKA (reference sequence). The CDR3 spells CSARYYRDPNEQYF. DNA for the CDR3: TGCAGTGCTAGGTACTACCGGGACCCCAATGAGCAGTACTTC.

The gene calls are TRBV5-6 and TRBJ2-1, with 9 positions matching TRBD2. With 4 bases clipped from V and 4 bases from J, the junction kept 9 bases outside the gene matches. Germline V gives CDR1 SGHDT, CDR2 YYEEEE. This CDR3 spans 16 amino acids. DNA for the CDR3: TGTGCCAGCAGCCCCCCCGGACTAGCGCCTTACAATGAGCAGTTCTTC. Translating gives CASSPPGLAPYNEQFF.

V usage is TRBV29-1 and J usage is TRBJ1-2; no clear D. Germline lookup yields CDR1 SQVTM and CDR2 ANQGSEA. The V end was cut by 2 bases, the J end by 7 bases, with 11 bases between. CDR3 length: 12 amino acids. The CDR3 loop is CSVEWAGCGYTF. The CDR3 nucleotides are TGCAGCGTTGAATGGGCGGGGTGTGGCTACACCTTC.

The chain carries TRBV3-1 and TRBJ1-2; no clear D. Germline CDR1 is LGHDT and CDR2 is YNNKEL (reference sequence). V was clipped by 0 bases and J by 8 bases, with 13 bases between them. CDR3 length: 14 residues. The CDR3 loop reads CASSQDLAGTGYTF. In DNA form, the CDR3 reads TGTGCCAGCAGCCAAGATCTGGCAGGAACCGGCTACACCTTC.

The CDR3 protein is CASSEPNRRTGAYEQYF. CDR3 nucleotides: TGTGCCAGCAGTGAACCCAACCGGCGGACAGGGGCCTACGAGCAGTACTTC. The J gene is TRBJ2-7, the V gene TRBV25-1, with 9 bases lining up with TRBD1. Germline trimming cut 2 bases from V and 2 bases from J; bases unmatched to any gene: 10. The V gene's germline CDR1 is MGHDK and CDR2 SYGVNS. The CDR3 is 17 residues long.